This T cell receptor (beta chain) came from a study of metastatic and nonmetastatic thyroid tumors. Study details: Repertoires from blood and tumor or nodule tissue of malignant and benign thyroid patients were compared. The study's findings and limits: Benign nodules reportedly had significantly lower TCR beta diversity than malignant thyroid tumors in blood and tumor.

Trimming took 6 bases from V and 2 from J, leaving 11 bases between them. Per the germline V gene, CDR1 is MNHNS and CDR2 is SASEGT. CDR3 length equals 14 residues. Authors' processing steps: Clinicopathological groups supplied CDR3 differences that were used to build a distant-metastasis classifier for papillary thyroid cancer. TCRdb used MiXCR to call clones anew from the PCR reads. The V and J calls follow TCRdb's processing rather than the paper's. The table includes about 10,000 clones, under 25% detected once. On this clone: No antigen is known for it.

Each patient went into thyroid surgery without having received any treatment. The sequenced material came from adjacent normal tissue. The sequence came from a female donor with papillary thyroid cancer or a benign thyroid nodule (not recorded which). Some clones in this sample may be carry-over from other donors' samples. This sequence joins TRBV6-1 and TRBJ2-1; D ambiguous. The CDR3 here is CASRRKGTYNEQFF. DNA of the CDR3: TGTGCCAGCAGGCGGAAGGGCACCTACAATGAGCAGTTCTTC.